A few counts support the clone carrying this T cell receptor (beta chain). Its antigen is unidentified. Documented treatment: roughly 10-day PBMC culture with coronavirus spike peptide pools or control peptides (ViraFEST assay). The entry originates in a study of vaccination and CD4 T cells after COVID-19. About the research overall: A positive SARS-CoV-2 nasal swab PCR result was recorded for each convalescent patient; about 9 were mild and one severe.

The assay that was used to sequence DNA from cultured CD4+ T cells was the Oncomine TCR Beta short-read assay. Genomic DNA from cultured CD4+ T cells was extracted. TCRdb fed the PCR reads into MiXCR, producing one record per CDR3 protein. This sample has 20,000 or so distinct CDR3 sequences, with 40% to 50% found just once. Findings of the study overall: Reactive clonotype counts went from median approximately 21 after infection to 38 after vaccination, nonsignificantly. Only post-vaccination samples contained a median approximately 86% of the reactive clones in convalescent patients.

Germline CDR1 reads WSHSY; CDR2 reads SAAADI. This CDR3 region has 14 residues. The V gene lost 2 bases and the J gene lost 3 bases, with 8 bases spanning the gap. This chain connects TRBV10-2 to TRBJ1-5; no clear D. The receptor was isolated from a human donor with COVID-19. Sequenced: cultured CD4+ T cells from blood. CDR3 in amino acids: CASSEAHPNQPQHF. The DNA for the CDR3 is TGCGCCAGCAGTGAGGCCCACCCCAATCAGCCCCAGCATTTT.